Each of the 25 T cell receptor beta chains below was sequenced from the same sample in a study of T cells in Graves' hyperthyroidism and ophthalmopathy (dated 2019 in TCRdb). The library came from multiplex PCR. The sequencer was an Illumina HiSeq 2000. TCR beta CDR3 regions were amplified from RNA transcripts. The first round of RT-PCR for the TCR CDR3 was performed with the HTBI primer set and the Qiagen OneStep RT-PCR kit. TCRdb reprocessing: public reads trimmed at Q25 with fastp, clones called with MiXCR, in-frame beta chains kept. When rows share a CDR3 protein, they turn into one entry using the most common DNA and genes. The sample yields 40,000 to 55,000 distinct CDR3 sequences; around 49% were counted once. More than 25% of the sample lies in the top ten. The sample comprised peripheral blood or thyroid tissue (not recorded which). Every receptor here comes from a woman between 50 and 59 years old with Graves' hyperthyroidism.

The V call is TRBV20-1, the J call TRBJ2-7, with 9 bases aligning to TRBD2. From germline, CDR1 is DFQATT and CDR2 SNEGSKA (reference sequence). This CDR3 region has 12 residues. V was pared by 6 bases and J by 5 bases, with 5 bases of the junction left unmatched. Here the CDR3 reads CSAGTSNNEQYF. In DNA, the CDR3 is TGCAGTGCGGGGACTAGCAACAACGAGCAGTACTTC.

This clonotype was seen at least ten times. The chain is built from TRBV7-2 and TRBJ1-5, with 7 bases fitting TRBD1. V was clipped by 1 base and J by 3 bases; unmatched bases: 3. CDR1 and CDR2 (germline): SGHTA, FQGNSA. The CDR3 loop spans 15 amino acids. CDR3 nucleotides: TGTGCCAGCAGCTTAGGGGACAGTGACAATCAGCCCCAGCATTTT. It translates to CASSLGDSDNQPQHF.

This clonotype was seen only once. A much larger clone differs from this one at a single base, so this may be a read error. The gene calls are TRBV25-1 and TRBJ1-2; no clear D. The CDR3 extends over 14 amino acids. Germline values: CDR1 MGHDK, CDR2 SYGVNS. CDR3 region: CAGSATGANYGYTF. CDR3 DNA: TGTGCCGGCAGCGCCACGGGAGCTAACTATGGCTACACCTTC.

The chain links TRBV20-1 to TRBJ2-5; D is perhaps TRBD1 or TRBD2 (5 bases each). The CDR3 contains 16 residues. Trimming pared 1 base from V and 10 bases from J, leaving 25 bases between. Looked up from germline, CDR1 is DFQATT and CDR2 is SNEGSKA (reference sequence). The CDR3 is CSARVRVGSTRYDQYF. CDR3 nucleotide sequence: TGCAGTGCTAGAGTCAGGGTTGGGAGCACACGCTACGACCAGTACTTC.

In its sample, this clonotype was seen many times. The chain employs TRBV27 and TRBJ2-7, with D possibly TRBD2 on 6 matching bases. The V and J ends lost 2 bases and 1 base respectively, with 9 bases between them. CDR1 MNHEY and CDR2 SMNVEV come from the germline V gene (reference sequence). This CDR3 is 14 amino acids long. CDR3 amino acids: CASSLAGPSYEQYF. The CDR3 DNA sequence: TGTGCCAGCAGTTTAGCGGGACCGTCCTACGAGCAGTACTTC.

The CDR3 region is CASSLDRGAFYEQYF. The CDR3 DNA reads TGCGCCAGCAGCTTGGATCGCGGAGCCTTCTACGAGCAGTACTTC. This sequence joins TRBV5-1 and TRBJ2-7; D not certain. V lost 0 bases and J 3 bases, leaving 13 bases between the germline ends. This CDR3 has 15 residues. In germline, CDR1 is SGHRS, CDR2 YFSETQ.

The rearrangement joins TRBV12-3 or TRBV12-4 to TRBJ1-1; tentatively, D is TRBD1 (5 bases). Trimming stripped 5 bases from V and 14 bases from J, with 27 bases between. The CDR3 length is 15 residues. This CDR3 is CASSPGLGARGYTFF. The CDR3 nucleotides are TGTGCCAGCAGTCCCGGCCTCGGGGCACGAGGCTACACCTTCTTT.

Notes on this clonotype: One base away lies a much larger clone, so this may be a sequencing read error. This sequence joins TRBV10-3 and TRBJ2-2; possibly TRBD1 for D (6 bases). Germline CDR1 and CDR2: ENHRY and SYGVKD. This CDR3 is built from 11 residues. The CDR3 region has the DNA TGTGCCATCAGGGCCGCAGGGGAGCTGTCTTTT. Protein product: CAIRAAGELSF.

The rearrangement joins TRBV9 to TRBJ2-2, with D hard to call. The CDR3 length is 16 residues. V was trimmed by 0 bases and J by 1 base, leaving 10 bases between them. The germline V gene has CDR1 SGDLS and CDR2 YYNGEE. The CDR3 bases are TGTGCCAGCAGCGTAGAAAGCAGCGAGAACACCGGGGAGCTGTTTTTT. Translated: CASSVESSENTGELFF. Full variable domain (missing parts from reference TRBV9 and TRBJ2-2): DSGVTQTPKHLITATGQRVTLRCSPRSGDLSVYWYQQSLDQGLQFLIQYYNGEERAKGNILERFSAQQFPDLHSELNLSSLELGDSALYFCASSVESSENTGELFFGEGSRLTVL.

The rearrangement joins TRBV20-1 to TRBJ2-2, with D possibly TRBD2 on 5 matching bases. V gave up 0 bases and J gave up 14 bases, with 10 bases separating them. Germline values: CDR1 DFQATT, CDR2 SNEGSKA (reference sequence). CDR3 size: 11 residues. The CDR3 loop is CSARDGPGLFF. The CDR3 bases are TGCAGTGCTAGAGACGGACCGGGACTGTTTTTT.

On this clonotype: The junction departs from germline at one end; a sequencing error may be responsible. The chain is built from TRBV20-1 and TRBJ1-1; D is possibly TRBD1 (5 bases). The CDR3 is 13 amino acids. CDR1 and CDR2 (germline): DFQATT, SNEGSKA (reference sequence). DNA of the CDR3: TGCAGTGTCCCGCCCCGGGGGTACACTGAGGCTTTCTTT. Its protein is CSVPPRGYTEAFF.

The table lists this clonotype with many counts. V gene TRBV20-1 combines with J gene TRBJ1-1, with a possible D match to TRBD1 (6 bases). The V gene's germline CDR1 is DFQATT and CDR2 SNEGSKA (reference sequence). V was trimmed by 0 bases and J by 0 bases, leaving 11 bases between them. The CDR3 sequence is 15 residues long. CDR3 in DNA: TGCAGTGCTAGAGAACAGGGCGCCATGAACACTGAAGCTTTCTTT. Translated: CSAREQGAMNTEAFF.

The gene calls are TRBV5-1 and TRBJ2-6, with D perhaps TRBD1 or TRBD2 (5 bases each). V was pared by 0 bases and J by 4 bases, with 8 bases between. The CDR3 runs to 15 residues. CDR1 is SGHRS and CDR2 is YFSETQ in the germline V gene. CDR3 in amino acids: CASSLAGPGANVLTF. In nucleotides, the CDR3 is TGCGCCAGCAGCTTGGCGGGGCCGGGGGCCAACGTCCTGACTTTC.

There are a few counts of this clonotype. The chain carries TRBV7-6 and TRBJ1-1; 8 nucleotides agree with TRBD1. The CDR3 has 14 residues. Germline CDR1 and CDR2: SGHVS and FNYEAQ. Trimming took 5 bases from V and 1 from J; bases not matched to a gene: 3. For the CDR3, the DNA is TGTGCCAGCAGCCAAGGACAGGGGAACACTGAAGCTTTCTTT. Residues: CASSQGQGNTEAFF.

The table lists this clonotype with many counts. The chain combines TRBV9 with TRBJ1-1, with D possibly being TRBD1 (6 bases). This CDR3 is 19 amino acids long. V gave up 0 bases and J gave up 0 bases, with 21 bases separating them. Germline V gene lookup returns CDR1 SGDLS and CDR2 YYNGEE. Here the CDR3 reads CASSVGPYRAFYMNTEAFF. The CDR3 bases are TGTGCCAGCAGCGTAGGACCGTACAGGGCCTTCTACATGAACACTGAAGCTTTCTTT.

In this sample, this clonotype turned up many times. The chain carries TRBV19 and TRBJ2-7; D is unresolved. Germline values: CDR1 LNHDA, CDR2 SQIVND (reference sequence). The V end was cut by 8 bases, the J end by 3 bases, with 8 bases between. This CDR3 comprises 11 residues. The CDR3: CASSNSYEQYF. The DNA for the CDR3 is TGTGCCAGTTCGAACAGCTACGAGCAGTACTTC.

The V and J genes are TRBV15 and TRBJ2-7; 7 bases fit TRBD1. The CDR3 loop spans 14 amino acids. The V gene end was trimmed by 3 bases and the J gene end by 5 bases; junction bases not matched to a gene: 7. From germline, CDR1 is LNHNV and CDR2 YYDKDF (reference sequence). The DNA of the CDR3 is TGTGCCACCAGCAGCTCCCGGGACAGTAACGAGCAGTACTTC. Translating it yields CATSSSRDSNEQYF.

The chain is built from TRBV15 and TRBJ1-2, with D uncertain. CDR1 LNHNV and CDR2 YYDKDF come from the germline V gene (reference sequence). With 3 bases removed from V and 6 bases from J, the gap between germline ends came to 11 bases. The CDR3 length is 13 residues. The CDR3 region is CATSSLLGHGYTF. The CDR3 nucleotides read TGTGCCACCAGCAGCTTACTTGGGCATGGCTACACCTTC.

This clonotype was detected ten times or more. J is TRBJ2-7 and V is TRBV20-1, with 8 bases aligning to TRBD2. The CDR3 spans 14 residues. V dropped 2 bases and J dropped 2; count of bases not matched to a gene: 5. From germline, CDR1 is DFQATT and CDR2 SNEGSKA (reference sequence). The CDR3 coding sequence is TGCAGTGCTAGACTAGCGGGTAATACCTACGAGCAGTACTTC. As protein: CSARLAGNTYEQYF.

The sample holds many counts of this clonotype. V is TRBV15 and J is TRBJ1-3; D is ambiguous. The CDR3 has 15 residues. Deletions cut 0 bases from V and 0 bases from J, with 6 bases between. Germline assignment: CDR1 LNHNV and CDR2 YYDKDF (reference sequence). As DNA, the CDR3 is TGTGCCACCAGCAGAGATAAGAGCTCTGGAAACACCATATATTTT. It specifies CATSRDKSSGNTIYF.

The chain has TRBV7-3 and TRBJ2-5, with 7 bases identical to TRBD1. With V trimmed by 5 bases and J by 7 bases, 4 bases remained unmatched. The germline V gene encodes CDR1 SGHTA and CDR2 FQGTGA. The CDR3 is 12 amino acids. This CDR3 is CASSPQGVTQYF. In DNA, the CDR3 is TGTGCCAGCAGCCCCCAGGGGGTGACCCAGTACTTC.

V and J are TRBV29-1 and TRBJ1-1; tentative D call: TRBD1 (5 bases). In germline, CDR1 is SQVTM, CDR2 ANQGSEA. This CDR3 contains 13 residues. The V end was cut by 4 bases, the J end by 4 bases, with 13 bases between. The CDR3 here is CSVGGGMSTEAFF. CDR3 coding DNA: TGCAGCGTTGGTGGGGGTATGAGCACTGAAGCTTTCTTT.

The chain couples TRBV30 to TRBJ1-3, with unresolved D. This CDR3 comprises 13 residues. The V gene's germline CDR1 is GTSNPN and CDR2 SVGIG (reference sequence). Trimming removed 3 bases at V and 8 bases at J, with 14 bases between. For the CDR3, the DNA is TGTGCCTGGAGGGGGTTCTCGGCGGACACCATATATTTT. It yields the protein CAWRGFSADTIYF.

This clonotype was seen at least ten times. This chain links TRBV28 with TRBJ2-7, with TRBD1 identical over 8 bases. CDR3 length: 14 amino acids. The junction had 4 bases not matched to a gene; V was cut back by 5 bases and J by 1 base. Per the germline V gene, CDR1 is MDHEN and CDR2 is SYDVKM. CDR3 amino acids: CASSAYRGSYEQYF. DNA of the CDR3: TGTGCCAGCAGTGCCTACAGGGGGTCCTACGAGCAGTACTTC.

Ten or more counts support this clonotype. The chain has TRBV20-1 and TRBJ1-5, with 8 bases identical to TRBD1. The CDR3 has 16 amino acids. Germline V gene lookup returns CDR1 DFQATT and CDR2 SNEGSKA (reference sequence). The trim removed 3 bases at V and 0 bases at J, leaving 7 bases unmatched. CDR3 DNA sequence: TGCAGTGCTAGTCCGATCGACAGGGGTAGCAATCAGCCCCAGCATTTT. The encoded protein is CSASPIDRGSNQPQHF.